This is a list of T cell receptor beta chains from one sample in a study of T cells in Graves' hyperthyroidism and ophthalmopathy. TCRdb ran MiXCR on the multiplex PCR reads and lists one entry per CDR3 protein. The sample consists of 550,000 to 600,000 distinct CDR3 sequences, approximately 15% of them appearing once. Sample: blood. The origin of the receptors is a woman aged 18-29 years with Graves' hyperthyroidism. CDR3s include the opening cysteine and the closing phenylalanine or tryptophan. A D gene is named only where the DNA matches it firmly. Expanded clones get a size class; other rows say once, few or many, or leave the size out.

j_call,d_call,v_call,clone_size,cdr3_nt,cdr3_aa
TRBJ2-7,TRBD1,TRBV6-2/TRBV6-3,.,TGTGCCAGCAGTCTGACAGGGGGCGTCGACGAGCAGTACTTC,CASSLTGGVDEQYF
TRBJ1-2,TRBD1,TRBV18,.,TGTGCCAGCTCACCGGGGACAGCTGGCTATGGCTACACCTTC,CASSPGTAGYGYTF
TRBJ1-3,.,TRBV7-2,many,TGTGCCAGCAGCTTCGACAGCTCTGGAAACACCATATATTTT,CASSFDSSGNTIYF
TRBJ2-7,.,TRBV20-1,.,TGCAGTGCCCGGCAGGGACACTACGAGCAGTACTTC,CSARQGHYEQYF
TRBJ2-7,TRBD2,TRBV15,.,TGTGCCACCAGCAGAGAGGCTAGCGGGAGCTACGAGCAGTACTTC,CATSREASGSYEQYF
TRBJ2-3,TRBD2,TRBV6-5,many,TGTGCCAGCAGTTACCTCGGTGGGGGGGAGAGCACAGATACGCAGTATTTT,CASSYLGGGESTDTQYF
TRBJ2-7,TRBD1,TRBV28,few,TGTGCCAGCAGTTTCGCACCGGGACAGGGGCCCTACGAGCAGTACTTC,CASSFAPGQGPYEQYF
TRBJ1-5,TRBD1,TRBV24-1,.,TGTGCCACCAGTCGGAACCACCGGGACAGGGAATTTAAAATCAATCAGCCCCAGCATTTT,CATSRNHRDREFKINQPQHF
TRBJ1-1,.,TRBV19,.,TGTGCCAGTAGTATCCCTTCAGGGATCGGGGTCACTGAAGCTTTCTTT,CASSIPSGIGVTEAFF
TRBJ1-5,.,TRBV15,.,TGTGCCACCAGCAGAGAAACCCACCAGCCCCAGCATTTT,CATSRETHQPQHF
TRBJ2-1,TRBD2,TRBV11-3,many,TGTGCCAGCAGCTTGTTGGCACTAGCGGGCGCTGAGCAGTTCTTC,CASSLLALAGAEQFF
TRBJ2-7,.,TRBV7-8,many,TGTGCCAGCAGCTTAGTAGGCGGCTACTACGAGCAGTACTTC,CASSLVGGYYEQYF
TRBJ2-5,TRBD2,TRBV5-4,.,TGTGCCAGCAGCACGGCCGCTAGCGGGAGACGGGAGACCCAGTACTTC,CASSTAASGRRETQYF
TRBJ2-1,TRBD2,TRBV3-1,few,TGTGCCAGCAGCCCACCGACTAGCGACGAGCAGTTCTTC,CASSPPTSDEQFF
TRBJ2-7,.,TRBV18,few,TGTGCCAGCTCCCGACTGGACAGCTACGAGCAGTACTTC,CASSRLDSYEQYF
TRBJ2-3,TRBD1,TRBV6-1,many,TGTGCCAGCAGTTACTCGAAGAGGACAGGAGCGGCAGATACGCAGTATTTT,CASSYSKRTGAADTQYF
TRBJ2-7,.,TRBV7-9,.,TGTGCCAGCAGCTTAGACGGGGTGGGGAACGAGCAGTACTTC,CASSLDGVGNEQYF
TRBJ2-7,TRBD2,TRBV20-1,many,TGCAGTGCTAGACGGGGGGGCTGGGAGCAGTACTTC,CSARRGGWEQYF
TRBJ2-6,TRBD1,TRBV2,many,TGTGCCAGCAGCGCACAGGGGGGATCTGGGGCCAACGTCCTGACTTTC,CASSAQGGSGANVLTF
TRBJ2-3,.,TRBV28,many,TGTGCCAGCAGTTTCCCAGGGCAGGGAGATACGCAGTATTTT,CASSFPGQGDTQYF
TRBJ2-3,TRBD2,TRBV12-3/TRBV12-4,.,TGTGCCAGCAGTCGCAAGCTGGGACTAGCGGGAATCACAGATACGCAGTACTTT,CASSRKLGLAGITDTQYF
TRBJ2-7,.,TRBV28,many,TGTGCCAGCAGTTTTGTAAATCCCCTAGCACAGGCGATATACGAGCAGTACTTC,CASSFVNPLAQAIYEQYF
TRBJ1-5,TRBD1,TRBV6-2/TRBV6-3,many,TGTGCCAGCAGGACCGGACAGGGCAGAGATCAGCCCCAGCATTTT,CASRTGQGRDQPQHF
TRBJ2-5,.,TRBV30,few,TGTGCCTGGAGCCTCGGACAGAGCGCGGGGGAGACCCAGTACTTC,CAWSLGQSAGETQYF
TRBJ2-6,TRBD1,TRBV7-2,.,TGTGCCAGCAGCCGGAAGGGACAGGGGGCTGGGGCCAACGTCCTGACTTTC,CASSRKGQGAGANVLTF
TRBJ2-2,TRBD2,TRBV10-2,.,TGCGCCAGCAGTGAGACTAGCGGTGGGGAGAATCCCGGGGAGCTGTTTTTT,CASSETSGGENPGELFF
TRBJ1-2,.,TRBV6-1,many,TGTGCCAGCAGTGTCCAGGGTAACTATGGCTACACCTTC,CASSVQGNYGYTF
TRBJ1-3,.,TRBV11-2,.,TGTGCCAGCAGCCTCCTGGGGGGGTTCTCTGGAAACACCATATATTTT,CASSLLGGFSGNTIYF
TRBJ1-2,TRBD1,TRBV27,.,TGTGCCAGCTCGTTAAGGGGGCGCTTATTGAACTATGGCTACACCTTC,CASSLRGRLLNYGYTF
TRBJ2-5,.,TRBV2,many,TGTGCCAGCAGGGACACACTCCAAGAGACCCAGTACTTC,CASRDTLQETQYF
TRBJ2-3,.,TRBV5-5,many,TGTGCCAGCAGTCTGGAGAGCCAGCCCACAGATACGCAGTATTTT,CASSLESQPTDTQYF
TRBJ2-1,.,TRBV5-1,.,TGCGCCAGCAGCTTGGACGGGGAAGAGTCCTACAATGAGCAGTTCTTC,CASSLDGEESYNEQFF
TRBJ1-4,.,TRBV12-3/TRBV12-4,many,TGTGCCAGCAGTAGACCCATCCTAGATGAAAAACTGTTTTTT,CASSRPILDEKLFF
TRBJ1-4,.,TRBV7-9,.,TGTGCCAGCAGCTTCCGCGGGGGCTGGGGTAATGAAAAACTGTTTTTT,CASSFRGGWGNEKLFF
TRBJ2-7,.,TRBV5-1,many,TGCGCCAGCAGCAATCCGGGACTTATGTACGAGCAGTACTTC,CASSNPGLMYEQYF
TRBJ2-1,.,TRBV7-9,few,TGTGCCAGCAGCTATACCCCCACCGGCAATGAGCAGTTCTTC,CASSYTPTGNEQFF
TRBJ2-3,.,TRBV3-1,many,TGTGCCAGCAGCTCGCGAAAACCCACGCGGACAGCAAACACTGATACGCAGTATTTT,CASSSRKPTRTANTDTQYF
TRBJ2-1,TRBD2,TRBV28,many,TGTGCCAGCAGGGTTCTAGCGGCCTACAATGAACAGTTCTTC,CASRVLAAYNEQFF
TRBJ1-2,.,TRBV29-1,many,TGCAGCGTTGGCCCCCAGGGACAAAACTATGGCTACACCTTC,CSVGPQGQNYGYTF
TRBJ2-5,TRBD1,TRBV6-1,.,TGTGCCAGCAGATCCCAAGCAGGGGGTAGGGAGACCCAGTACTTC,CASRSQAGGRETQYF
TRBJ1-1,TRBD1,TRBV5-1,many,TGCGCCAGCAGGCAAACAGGGGGGAACACTGAAGCTTTCTTT,CASRQTGGNTEAFF
TRBJ1-6,.,TRBV3-1,many,TGTGCCAGCAGCCGGGACGGTGATTCACCCCTCCACTTT,CASSRDGDSPLHF
TRBJ2-7,.,TRBV28,many,TGTGCCAGCACCGCCGACGGCTCCTACGAGCAGTACTTC,CASTADGSYEQYF
TRBJ2-6,.,TRBV11-2,few,TGTGCCAGCAGCCTCAGACCGGGGGCTCTTGGGGCCAACGTCCTGACTTTC,CASSLRPGALGANVLTF
TRBJ2-5,TRBD2,TRBV15,.,TGTGCCACCAGCAAGGGACTACAAGAGACCCAGTACTTC,CATSKGLQETQYF
TRBJ2-3,.,TRBV20-1,many,TGCAGTGCTCGGAGACAGGCCCCAGATACGCAGTATTTT,CSARRQAPDTQYF
TRBJ2-4,.,TRBV12-3/TRBV12-4,many,TGTGCCAGCAGCCCCCCGGGAGAGGAGAGAGACATTCAGTACTTC,CASSPPGEERDIQYF
TRBJ1-2,TRBD1,TRBV12-3/TRBV12-4,few,TGTACCAGCAACCAAGGGACAGTATCGCACTATGGCTACACCTTC,CTSNQGTVSHYGYTF
TRBJ2-3,TRBD2,TRBV30,many,TGTGCCTGGACTAGCGGGAGTTTAGATACGCAGTATTTT,CAWTSGSLDTQYF
TRBJ2-7,TRBD1,TRBV6-1,few,TGTGCCAGCAGTGTCGGGAACACCCGGGACAGGGATTACGAGCAGTACTTC,CASSVGNTRDRDYEQYF
TRBJ2-4,.,TRBV30,many,TGTGCCTGGAGTTTTCCCGGAGACACCGGGAACATTCAGTACTTC,CAWSFPGDTGNIQYF
TRBJ1-4,.,TRBV11-2,many,TGTGCCAGCAGCGGAACGGGGGTCTTGACGGAAAAACTGTTTTTT,CASSGTGVLTEKLFF
TRBJ2-5,TRBD1,TRBV28,many,TGTGCCAGCAGACACAGGGGGCGATACGAGACCCAGTACTTC,CASRHRGRYETQYF
TRBJ2-3,.,TRBV20-1,many,TGCAGTGCTAGTGCCCCCACTAGTACTTACACAGATACGCAGTATTTT,CSASAPTSTYTDTQYF
TRBJ2-5,TRBD2,TRBV12-3/TRBV12-4,many,TGTGCCAGCAGGAAGGGACTAGCGGGGCAAGAGACCCAGTACTTC,CASRKGLAGQETQYF
TRBJ2-2,.,TRBV7-9,.,TGTGCCAGCACGTCCAGGGGAACTGCGAACACCGGGGAGCTGTTTTTT,CASTSRGTANTGELFF
TRBJ2-5,TRBD1,TRBV4-1,few,TGCGCCAGCAGCCAAGGGACAGGGTGGGAGACCCAGTACTTC,CASSQGTGWETQYF
TRBJ1-5,.,TRBV20-1,few,TGCAGTGCTAGAGCAGGGCCCAATCAGCCCCAGCATTTT,CSARAGPNQPQHF
TRBJ1-2,.,TRBV7-9,.,TGTGCCAGCAGCCCAGCTGGACCAAACTATGGCTACACCTTC,CASSPAGPNYGYTF